This T cell receptor (beta chain) was documented in a study of human T cells and chemical hapten exposure. Study overall: Variability of per-sample TCR yields stemmed mainly from small differences in pooled library volume.

Germline CDR1 and CDR2: MNHNY and SVGAGI (reference sequence). This CDR3 contains 14 residues. V dropped 2 bases and J dropped 5; count of bases not matched to a gene: 4. Unique molecular identifiers were affixed to discrete cDNA molecules within the library. Original processing methods: Sampled TCR counts reached a median of about 90,000 per sample, with values ranging from roughly 23,224 to 700,000. TCRdb processed the reads anew with MiXCR; each CDR3 protein has one entry. TCRdb's processing, not the authors' own work, is the source of the V and J calls. The table has 120,000 or so distinct CDR3 sequences, 8.5% to 9% seen once; the top ten hold 1.3% to 1.5%. Before extraction, the whole blood was not fractionated, and total RNA was taken from it. As to this clonotype: The antigen is unknown.

Points from the study as a whole: TCRs at a frequency above 1 in 1000 stayed unchanged with DPC sensitization.

The sequence derives from a human donor in good health. Some clones in this sample may be carry-over from other donors' samples. The sample was whole blood. The rearrangement links TRBV6-6 to TRBJ2-7; TRBD1 matches 9 bases. The CDR3 DNA reads as TGTGCCAGCAGTTACAACAGGGGGCAGGACGAGCAGTACTTC. It specifies CASSYNRGQDEQYF.